These 18 T cell receptor beta chains share one sample of origin, sequenced in a study of blood T cell repertoires in COVID-19. The assay was immunoSEQ multiplex PCR, and TCRdb's table has in-frame clones only and misses some. The sample records 37,000 or so clones, around four fifths being singletons. The specimen sequenced was peripheral blood. These receptors originate from a human donor in a cohort sampled during active COVID-19.

This clone was found once. The chain carries TRBV2 and TRBJ2-1; TRBD1 might be the D (6 bases). CDR3 length equals 16 residues. Germline V lookup: CDR1 SNHLY, CDR2 FYNNEI. Trimming cost V 7 bases and J 9 bases, with 25 bases left between them. CDR3 sequence (DNA): TGTGCCAGCATGGTTCAGGGGAGAGCTGTAGGCGGTGAGCAGTTCTTC. Translated: CASMVQGRAVGGEQFF.

V is TRBV6-6 and J is TRBJ1-3; possibly TRBD1 for D (6 bases). The CDR3 contains 14 residues. Trimming shortened V by 6 bases and J by 0 bases, and 9 bases separated the two germline ends. From germline, CDR1 is MNHNY and CDR2 SVGAGI (reference sequence). CDR3 sequence: CASSWTVSGNTIYF. The CDR3 DNA is TGTGCCAGCAGCTGGACAGTCTCTGGAAACACCATATATTTT.

The rearrangement uses TRBV30 and TRBJ2-7; D may be TRBD2 (5 bases). CDR3 length: 14 amino acids. Germline lookup yields CDR1 GTSNPN and CDR2 SVGIG (reference sequence). V was cut by 2 bases and J by 7 bases, with 18 bases left in between. The CDR3 loop reads CAWSLGQAGGEQYF. CDR3 nucleotide sequence: TGTGCCTGGAGTTTAGGGCAGGCCGGCGGGGAGCAGTACTTC.

This chain connects TRBV3-1 (or the pseudogene TRBV3-2) to TRBJ2-5; D gene unclear. This CDR3 is 15 amino acids long. CDR1 is LGHDT, CDR2 YNNKEL, per germline (reference sequence). With 0 bases removed from V and 1 base from J, the gap between germline ends came to 9 bases. The CDR3 loop is CASSQEVGTQETQYF. The CDR3 DNA follows: TGTGCCAGCAGCCAAGAAGTGGGCACCCAAGAGACCCAGTACTTC.

CDR3: CASSLASNEKLFF. In DNA form, the CDR3 reads TGTGCCAGCAGCTTGGCCAGTAATGAAAAACTGTTTTTT. This sequence joins TRBV7-8 and TRBJ1-4, with D hard to call. Trimming cost V 3 bases and J 4 bases, with 6 bases left between them. CDR1 and CDR2 (germline): SGHVS, FQNEAQ. The CDR3 has 13 amino acids.

V and J are TRBV7-2 and TRBJ1-5, with TRBD1 identical over 7 bases. There are 15 residues in the CDR3. Germline V gene lookup returns CDR1 SGHTA and CDR2 FQGNSA. V gave up 5 bases and J gave up 2 bases; unmatched junction bases: 6. The CDR3 region has the DNA TGTGCCAGCAGCCTACAGGGGTGGGGCAATCAGCCCCAGCATTTT. This gives the protein CASSLQGWGNQPQHF. Using reference TRBV7-2 and TRBJ1-5 for the parts outside the CDR3, the full variable domain is GAGVSQSPSNKVTEKGKDVELRCDPISGHTALYWYRQSLGQGLEFLIYFQGNSAPDKSGLPSDRFSAERTGGSVSTLTIQRTQQEDSAVYLCASSLQGWGNQPQHFGDGTRLSIL.

The chain combines TRBV9 with TRBJ1-1, with a tentative D call TRBD1 (5 bases). The V end was cut by 0 bases, the J end by 4 bases, with 13 bases between. The germline CDR1 and CDR2 sequences are SGDLS and YYNGEE. The CDR3 consists of 15 residues. CDR3 loop: CASSVEAGRGTEAFF. The CDR3 DNA reads TGTGCCAGCAGCGTAGAAGCAGGAAGGGGCACTGAAGCTTTCTTT.

CDR3 residues: CASSQVGGALVGETQYF. CDR3 DNA sequence: TGTGCCAGCAGCCAAGTCGGGGGGGCCTTAGTCGGAGAGACCCAGTACTTC. The rearrangement links TRBV3-1 (or the pseudogene TRBV3-2) to TRBJ2-5; 8 nucleotides line up with TRBD2. Germline values: CDR1 LGHDT, CDR2 YNNKEL (reference sequence). This CDR3 is built from 17 residues. The ends lost 1 base at V and 4 bases at J; junction bases unmatched: 11.

The chain is built from TRBV18 and TRBJ2-5; a possible D gene is TRBD1 (5 bases). Germline CDR1 is KGHSH and CDR2 is LQKENI. There are 13 residues in the CDR3. The V and J ends lost 4 bases and 4 bases respectively, with 10 bases between them. The CDR3 protein is CASSRGPPETQYF. The DNA for the CDR3 is TGTGCCAGCTCACGGGGCCCACCAGAGACCCAGTACTTC. The full variable domain, its missing parts supplied by reference TRBV18 and TRBJ2-5, is NAGVMQNPRHLVRRRGQEARLRCSPMKGHSHVYWYRQLPEEGLKFMVYLQKENIIDESGMPKERFSAEFPKEGPSILRIQQVVRGDSAAYFCASSRGPPETQYFGPGTRLLVL.

The gene calls are TRBV9 and TRBJ2-5, with D possibly TRBD2 on 5 matching bases. CDR1 is SGDLS and CDR2 is YYNGEE in the germline V gene. CDR3 length: 13 residues. Trimming shortened V by 4 bases and J by 3 bases, and 10 bases separated the two germline ends. This CDR3 reads CASSSDWEETQYF. CDR3 bases: TGTGCCAGCAGCTCGGACTGGGAAGAGACCCAGTACTTC.

The chain uses TRBV7-2 and TRBJ2-1, with 13 bases matching TRBD2. Germline CDR1 SGHTA, CDR2 FQGNSA. V gave up 5 bases and J gave up 6 bases; unmatched junction bases: 10. There are 17 residues in the CDR3. The chain's CDR3 is CASSPPPGTSGINEQFF. CDR3 in DNA: TGTGCCAGCAGCCCCCCCCCAGGGACTAGCGGGATCAATGAGCAGTTCTTC.

The chain joins TRBV3-1 (or the pseudogene TRBV3-2) to TRBJ2-7; 9 bases are a match to TRBD2. The CDR3 consists of 14 residues. Per the germline V gene, CDR1 is LGHDT and CDR2 is YNNKEL (reference sequence). Germline trimming cut 4 bases from V and 7 bases from J; bases unmatched to any gene: 8. The CDR3 region is CASSLAGVRWEQYF. DNA of the CDR3: TGTGCCAGCAGCCTAGCGGGGGTCCGGTGGGAGCAGTACTTC.

The genes are TRBV9 and TRBJ2-3; D ambiguous. This CDR3 has 13 amino acids. CDR1 and CDR2 from the germline V gene are SGDLS and YYNGEE. Trimming removed 4 bases at V and 6 bases at J, with 12 bases between. CDR3 region: CASSSTGQDTQYF. CDR3 bases: TGTGCCAGCAGCTCAACGGGTCAGGATACGCAGTATTTT. Full variable domain (outside the CDR3, taken from reference TRBV9 and TRBJ2-3): DSGVTQTPKHLITATGQRVTLRCSPRSGDLSVYWYQQSLDQGLQFLIQYYNGEERAKGNILERFSAQQFPDLHSELNLSSLELGDSALYFCASSSTGQDTQYFGPGTRLTVL.

The chain couples TRBV7-2 to TRBJ2-3; perhaps TRBD1 as D (5 bases). Germline V gene data show CDR1 as SGHTA and CDR2 as FQGNSA. There are 15 residues in the CDR3. Trimming took 5 bases from V and 1 from J, leaving 13 bases between them. Here the CDR3 DNA reads TGTGCCAGCAGCCCCGACAGTCTAGGCACAGATACGCAGTATTTT. This gives the protein CASSPDSLGTDTQYF. Supplemented by reference TRBV7-2 and TRBJ2-3, the full variable domain reads GAGVSQSPSNKVTEKGKDVELRCDPISGHTALYWYRQSLGQGLEFLIYFQGNSAPDKSGLPSDRFSAERTGGSVSTLTIQRTQQEDSAVYLCASSPDSLGTDTQYFGPGTRLTVL.

The chain is built from TRBV6-4 and TRBJ2-2; 9 bases match TRBD1. After removal of 3 bases from V and 6 bases from J, the junction contained 5 bases not matched to a gene. The CDR3 is 15 residues long. Germline V gene sequence: CDR1 MRHNA, CDR2 SNTAGT. In DNA, the CDR3 is TGTGCCAGCAGTGAGGAACAGGGGGCTTCCGGGGAGCTGTTTTTT. Protein product: CASSEEQGASGELFF.

The chain uses TRBV7-2 and TRBJ2-7, with D perhaps matching TRBD1 (6 bases). The CDR3 is 13 residues long. Trimming took 4 bases from V and 3 from J, leaving 10 bases between them. Germline V gene data show CDR1 as SGHTA and CDR2 as FQGNSA. The CDR3 nucleotides read TGTGCCAGCAGCTCCCTAGGGGGCTACGAGCAGTACTTC. Translating it yields CASSSLGGYEQYF.

This clone was seen only a few times. The V gene is TRBV23-1, the J gene TRBJ2-7; weak D call: TRBD1 (6 bases). TRBV23-1 has ORF status, its function being uncertain. CDR3 size: 13 residues. Trimming removed 6 bases from V and 4 bases from J, with 13 bases in between. DNA for the CDR3: TGCGCCAGCAGGACCGGGACACCATACGAGCAGTACTTC. Protein product: CASRTGTPYEQYF.

V and J are TRBV20-1 and TRBJ2-3; tentatively, D is TRBD2 (7 bases). This CDR3 is 14 amino acids long. The germline CDR1 and CDR2 sequences are DFQATT and SNEGSKA (reference sequence). The V end was cut by 3 bases, the J end by 7 bases, with 17 bases between. CDR3 loop: CSASGGGASYTQYF. In nucleotides, the CDR3 is TGCAGTGCTAGTGGCGGGGGCGCCAGTTATACGCAGTATTTT.